A selection of T cell receptor beta chains follows, all from one sample in a study of CD8+ T cells in alopecia areata. Measured with immunoSEQ multiplex PCR; TCRdb has only the in-frame clones, and not every one. This sample yields over 100,000 clones, of which 49% are seen a single time; around a sixth belongs to the top ten. The sequences come from CD8+ T cells sorted from blood, collected at week 0. The source is a human donor with alopecia areata. CDR3s include the opening cysteine and the closing phenylalanine or tryptophan. A D gene is named only where the DNA matches it firmly. Clone size is not always given. Where it is, it says once, few, many or a class for expanded clones.

once	TRBV30	TRBJ2-6	NA	TGTGCCTGGGCGGCTGGGGCCAACGTCCTGACTTTC	CAWAAGANVLTF
few	TRBV19	TRBJ2-1	TRBD2	TGTGCCAGTAGTATAGATAGTGCTAGCGGGGTCAATGAGCAGTTCTTC	CASSIDSASGVNEQFF
NA	TRBV6-1	TRBJ2-3	NA	TGTGCCAGCAGTTCTGGGGATACGGATACGCAGTATTTT	CASSSGDTDTQYF
NA	TRBV7-9	TRBJ1-1	NA	TGTGCCAGCAGCCCCCCCACAGAACTAAGCACTGAAGCTTTCTTT	CASSPPTELSTEAFF
few	TRBV29-1	TRBJ2-7	NA	TGCAGCGCCGACAGGGAGCAGTACTTC	CSADREQYF
few	TRBV7-8	TRBJ2-7	NA	TGTGCCAGCAGCTTAGCGGGGACGGACTACGAGCAGTACTTC	CASSLAGTDYEQYF
NA	TRBV5-6	TRBJ2-5	NA	TGTGCCAGCAGCCCCGCCACTAGCAATGATTGGGAGACCCAGTACTTC	CASSPATSNDWETQYF
NA	TRBV30	TRBJ2-7	NA	TGTGCCTGGAGTGTCGGGGGACCCTACGAGCAGTACTTC	CAWSVGGPYEQYF
few	TRBV7-2	TRBJ2-2	NA	TGTGCCAGCAGCGAGGGCGCGGGGAGGGAGCTGTTTTTT	CASSEGAGRELFF
NA	TRBV9	TRBJ2-5	TRBD1	TGTGCCAGCAGCGGAGGGGGCAAGGAGACCCAGTACTTC	CASSGGGKETQYF
few	TRBV19	TRBJ1-5	TRBD1	TGTGCCAGTAGTGTGGACAGGGAGGGCAATCAGCCCCAGCATTTT	CASSVDREGNQPQHF
NA	TRBV29-1	TRBJ2-7	NA	TGCAGCGTTCTGGACGTCATCGATCGCCCCTACGAGCAGTACTTC	CSVLDVIDRPYEQYF
NA	TRBV7-2	TRBJ1-2	TRBD1	TGTGCCAGCAGCCATGTGGGACAGCACCTCTATGGCTACACCTTC	CASSHVGQHLYGYTF
NA	TRBV7-9	TRBJ2-6	NA	TGTGCCAGCAGCTTAGTAGGGACCGTTAAATCTGGGGCCAACGTCCTGACTTTC	CASSLVGTVKSGANVLTF
NA	TRBV2	TRBJ2-4	TRBD2	TGTGCCAGCAGTGAAGAACTAGCGGGGACCAAGGACATTCAGTACTTC	CASSEELAGTKDIQYF
NA	TRBV9	TRBJ2-3	NA	TGTGCCAGCAGCGTAGTAGAGGGGGTCACAGATACGCAGTATTTT	CASSVVEGVTDTQYF
few	TRBV13	TRBJ1-2	TRBD1	TGTGCCAGCAGCGCGGACAGGGGCGGCTATGGCTACACCTTC	CASSADRGGYGYTF
NA	TRBV29-1	TRBJ2-3	NA	TGCAGCGTTGAAGAGGAGTGGGAAATCACAGATACGCAGTATTTT	CSVEEEWEITDTQYF
NA	TRBV2	TRBJ2-7	NA	TGTGCCACTACCGACGCCTACGAGCAGTACTTC	CATTDAYEQYF
once	TRBV30	TRBJ1-1	NA	TGTGCCTGGAGTGTCCAGGCCACTGAAGCTTTCTTT	CAWSVQATEAFF
few	TRBV29-1	TRBJ2-5	TRBD2	TGCAGCGCCAAAGTACCGGGACTAGGTTCTGCGACCCAGTACTTC	CSAKVPGLGSATQYF
NA	TRBV30	TRBJ1-5	NA	TGTGCCTGGGCTGGGGTCGATAGCAATCAGCCCCAGCATTTT	CAWAGVDSNQPQHF
NA	TRBV30	TRBJ1-4	NA	TGTGCCTGGCAGGGACATGAAAAACTGTTTTTT	CAWQGHEKLFF
NA	TRBV4-3	TRBJ2-7	NA	TGCGCCAGCAGCCAAGCTGAAGGGGCCGAGCAGTACTTC	CASSQAEGAEQYF
NA	TRBV4-1	TRBJ2-7	NA	TGCGCCAGCAGCCAAGATCTCAGGCAAGCCCTCTACGAGCAGTACTTC	CASSQDLRQALYEQYF
NA	TRBV6-5	TRBJ2-7	NA	TGTGCCAGCAGTTACTCGATCACCCTCGAGCAGTACTTC	CASSYSITLEQYF
once	TRBV7-6	TRBJ2-1	NA	TGTGCCAGCAGCTTAGCGCAGAGAGGGAGCTCCTACAATGAGCAGTTCTTC	CASSLAQRGSSYNEQFF
once	TRBV4-3	TRBJ1-2	NA	TGCGCCAGCAGCCAGGCCTCCGATACGGGGGAACGGTATGGCTACACCTTC	CASSQASDTGERYGYTF
NA	TRBV7-9	TRBJ2-3	NA	TGTGCCAGCAGCCATCCAAAAGATACGCAGTATTTT	CASSHPKDTQYF
few	TRBV27	TRBJ1-2	TRBD1	TGTGCCAGCAGTCCCCTGGGACAGGGATTAGGTGGCTACACCTTC	CASSPLGQGLGGYTF
NA	TRBV7-9	TRBJ2-5	NA	TGTGCCAGCAGCCCCGAGACCCAGCAACCTCAGGGCGAGACCCAGTACTTC	CASSPETQQPQGETQYF
NA	TRBV30	TRBJ2-6	NA	TGTGCCTGGGGGTTTGGGACTGGGGCCAACGTCCTGACTTTC	CAWGFGTGANVLTF
NA	TRBV6-5	TRBJ2-1	NA	TGTGCCAGCAGCCGGGGACACCACAATGAGCAGTTCTTC	CASSRGHHNEQFF
NA	TRBV21-1	TRBJ1-5	NA	TGTGCCAGCAGCAGCGCTACAGAGTCCCGAAGCCGGCCCCAGCATTTT	CASSSATESRSRPQHF
NA	TRBV6-4	TRBJ2-4	TRBD1	TGTGCCAGCACCACCAGGGACAGGGGTAACATTCAGTACTTC	CASTTRDRGNIQYF
NA	TRBV11-2	TRBJ2-3	NA	TGTGCCAGCAGCTTTGAGAATCTCAGCACAGATACGCAGTATTTT	CASSFENLSTDTQYF
NA	TRBV30	TRBJ2-7	NA	TGTGTCCTCGGACACGAGCAGTACTTC	CVLGHEQYF